Following are 20 T cell receptor beta chains from one sample sequenced in a study of shared clonotypes between healthy human individuals. Naive CD8 cells comprised CD45RO-negative, CCR7-positively selected cells, excluding terminally differentiated effector memory CD45RA+ cells. Clones were read by immunoSEQ multiplex PCR, and TCRdb kept only the in-frame ones, dropping some. Among around 610,000 clones listed, about 96% were seen once. The sequenced material came from naive CD8+ T cells sorted from blood. The receptors were gathered from a woman under 40 in good health.

V and J are TRBV28 and TRBJ2-2; D remains unclear. Germline assignment: CDR1 MDHEN and CDR2 SYDVKM. V was cut by 5 bases and J by 2 bases, with 12 bases left in between. There are 15 residues in the CDR3. The CDR3 here is CASSPRTVNTGELFF. The CDR3 DNA follows: TGTGCCAGCAGTCCTAGGACCGTTAACACCGGGGAGCTGTTTTTT.

V is TRBV28 and J is TRBJ1-4; possibly TRBD1 for D (6 bases). V lost 5 bases and J 8 bases, leaving 18 bases between the germline ends. CDR3 length: 15 amino acids. The V gene's germline CDR1 is MDHEN and CDR2 SYDVKM. CDR3 protein: CASSLYQGIREKLFF. CDR3 bases: TGTGCCAGCAGTCTTTATCAGGGGATAAGAGAAAAACTGTTTTTT.

The chain couples TRBV5-1 to TRBJ1-2; D is unresolved. The V gene lost 2 bases and the J gene lost 7 bases, with 12 bases spanning the gap. The CDR3 covers 13 residues. CDR1 SGHRS and CDR2 YFSETQ come from the germline V gene. The DNA of the CDR3 is TGCGCCAGCAGCTTAACCCAGCTGGCTGGCTACACCTTC. This encodes CASSLTQLAGYTF.

This sequence joins TRBV13 and TRBJ2-4; no clear D gene. The CDR3 loop spans 17 amino acids. With 5 bases removed from V and 0 bases from J, the gap between germline ends came to 17 bases. The germline V gene encodes CDR1 PRHDT and CDR2 FYEKMQ (reference sequence). CDR3 nucleotide sequence: TGTGCCAGCAGCGCCAACCCAGGAGTACTAGCCAAAAACATTCAGTACTTC. Translating gives CASSANPGVLAKNIQYF.

V usage is TRBV9 and J usage is TRBJ2-5; D not resolved. Deletions cut 4 bases from V and 5 bases from J, with 15 bases between. The CDR3 contains 14 residues. CDR1 SGDLS and CDR2 YYNGEE come from the germline V gene. CDR3 residues: CASSLTGVGETQYF. Written as DNA, the CDR3 is TGTGCCAGCAGCCTAACGGGTGTAGGGGAGACCCAGTACTTC. Based on the CDR3 plus reference TRBV9 and TRBJ2-5, the full variable domain is DSGVTQTPKHLITATGQRVTLRCSPRSGDLSVYWYQQSLDQGLQFLIQYYNGEERAKGNILERFSAQQFPDLHSELNLSSLELGDSALYFCASSLTGVGETQYFGPGTRLLVL.

V usage is TRBV27 and J usage is TRBJ2-1; weak D call: TRBD2 (6 bases). CDR3 length: 15 residues. V was cut by 6 bases and J by 0 bases, with 12 bases left in between. The V gene's germline CDR1 is MNHEY and CDR2 SMNVEV (reference sequence). The CDR3 region is CASSWDLSSYNEQFF. CDR3 DNA sequence: TGTGCCAGCAGCTGGGACTTGAGCTCCTACAATGAGCAGTTCTTC.

V is TRBV29-1 and J is TRBJ2-7; possibly TRBD1 for D (8 bases). V lost 6 bases and J 2 bases, leaving 17 bases between the germline ends. CDR3 length: 14 residues. Germline lookup yields CDR1 SQVTM and CDR2 ANQGSEA. The chain's CDR3 is CSVGDRGGPYEQYF. The CDR3 nucleotides are TGCAGCGTCGGCGACAGGGGAGGGCCCTACGAGCAGTACTTC.

This clone was seen only once. This chain joins TRBV27 and TRBJ2-2; weak D call: TRBD2 (6 bases). In germline, CDR1 is MNHEY, CDR2 SMNVEV (reference sequence). Trimming removed 8 bases at V and 0 bases at J, with 10 bases between. The CDR3 runs 14 residues. The CDR3 here is CASGRDSNTGELFF. In DNA, the CDR3 is TGTGCCAGCGGACGGGACTCGAACACCGGGGAGCTGTTTTTT.

In the case of this clone: This sample includes further DNA sequences coding for the same CDR3. The chain joins TRBV7-9 to TRBJ1-1, with D possibly TRBD1 on 6 matching bases. The V end was cut by 5 bases, the J end by 2 bases, with 12 bases between. This CDR3 contains 14 residues. Germline V gene lookup returns CDR1 SEHNR and CDR2 FQNEAQ (reference sequence). The CDR3, as DNA: TGTGCCAGCAGCCCCCGCAGGGGAAACACTGAAGCTTTCTTT. It codes for CASSPRRGNTEAFF.

The rearrangement uses TRBV27 and TRBJ1-1; 8 bases are shared with TRBD1. Trimming cost V 2 bases and J 4 bases; bases outside gene matches: 0. CDR1 is MNHEY, CDR2 SMNVEV, per germline (reference sequence). The CDR3 sequence is 13 residues long. The CDR3 here is CASSLQGATEAFF. The CDR3 DNA follows: TGTGCCAGCAGTTTACAGGGGGCCACTGAAGCTTTCTTT.

The chain combines TRBV6-1 with TRBJ1-5, with TRBD1 identical over 8 bases. The CDR3 has 13 residues. The germline V gene encodes CDR1 MNHNS and CDR2 SASEGT. Trimming at V came to 6 bases and at J to 11 bases, leaving 9 bases not matched to a gene. The CDR3 bases are TGTGCCAGCAGCTCAGGGGGCGTAGGAGCCCAGCATTTT. Amino acids: CASSSGGVGAQHF.

This chain uses TRBV7-9 with TRBJ2-7, with TRBD1 identical over 9 bases. This CDR3 is 15 amino acids long. Per germline, CDR1 SEHNR and CDR2 FQNEAQ (reference sequence). J was trimmed by 6 bases and V by 1 base; bases with no gene match: 7. The DNA of the CDR3 is TGTGCCAGCAGCTTAGATTTGAGACAGGGGGGCGAGCAGTACTTC. Its translation is CASSLDLRQGGEQYF.

This clone was seen just once. V gene TRBV27 combines with J gene TRBJ1-2, with D possibly being TRBD1 (6 bases). Germline V lookup: CDR1 MNHEY, CDR2 SMNVEV (reference sequence). The ends were cut back, 3 bases at V and 3 bases at J, with 11 bases in the middle. This CDR3 is 14 amino acids long. In nucleotides, the CDR3 is TGTGCCAGCAGTTTGCAACAGGGATACTATGGCTACACCTTC. Translating gives CASSLQQGYYGYTF.

The sample holds a few counts of this clone. The CDR3 nucleotides are TGTGCCAGCAGCCCCGGGACAGGGGGCGAGGGGCAGTACTTC. Protein sequence: CASSPGTGGEGQYF. The V call is TRBV5-6, the J call TRBJ2-7, with 12 bases matching TRBD1. Unmatched junction bases numbered 8, after V lost 4 bases and J lost 9 bases. The CDR3 has 14 residues. The germline CDR1 and CDR2 sequences are SGHDT and YYEEEE.

V is TRBV7-8 and J is TRBJ2-1; the match to TRBD2 covers 12 bases. Germline loops: CDR1 SGHVS, CDR2 FQNEAQ. The V segment lost 3 bases and the J segment 0 bases; nucleotides outside the gene matches: 9. There are 19 residues in the CDR3. The CDR3 DNA is TGTGCCAGCAGCTTTCGACTAGCGGGAGCCCTAAGCTCCTACAATGAGCAGTTCTTC. Protein: CASSFRLAGALSSYNEQFF. Drawing the rest from reference TRBV7-8 and TRBJ2-1, the complete variable domain is GAGVSQSPRYKVAKRGQDVALRCDPISGHVSLFWYQQALGQGPEFLTYFQNEAQLDKSGLPSDRFFAERPEGSVSTLKIQRTQQEDSAVYLCASSFRLAGALSSYNEQFFGPGTRLTVL.

V and J are TRBV4-1 and TRBJ2-4; D unclear. Germline CDR1 reads MGHRA; CDR2 reads YSYEKL. Trimming took off 4 bases at V and 7 bases at J, with 14 bases between the two ends. This CDR3 contains 14 residues. DNA of the CDR3: TGCGCCAGCAGCCGAGGACGTGTTGAGAACATTCAGTACTTC. As protein: CASSRGRVENIQYF.

This chain links TRBV28 with TRBJ1-1; weak D call: TRBD1 (5 bases). Trimming pared 2 bases from V and 2 bases from J, leaving 9 bases between. This CDR3 has 14 amino acids. Per germline, CDR1 MDHEN and CDR2 SYDVKM. CDR3 loop: CASSLGRDNTEAFF. CDR3 bases: TGTGCCAGCAGTTTAGGCAGGGACAACACTGAAGCTTTCTTT.

The V and J genes are TRBV7-2 and TRBJ2-1, with 7 bases that match TRBD1. CDR1 SGHTA and CDR2 FQGNSA come from the germline V gene. V was pared by 4 bases and J by 5 bases, with 11 bases of the junction left unmatched. This CDR3 contains 16 residues. The CDR3 reads CASSWGQIRANNEQFF. DNA of the CDR3: TGTGCCAGCAGCTGGGGACAGATCCGAGCTAACAATGAGCAGTTCTTC. The variable domain in full, with the rest retrieved from reference TRBV7-2 and TRBJ2-1, is GAGVSQSPSNKVTEKGKDVELRCDPISGHTALYWYRQSLGQGLEFLIYFQGNSAPDKSGLPSDRFSAERTGGSVSTLTIQRTQQEDSAVYLCASSWGQIRANNEQFFGPGTRLTVL.

DNA of the CDR3: TGTGCCAGCAGACCTGGGCTAGCGGAACACAATGAGCAGTTCTTC. Amino acids: CASRPGLAEHNEQFF. This sequence joins TRBV28 and TRBJ2-1, with TRBD2 matching 7 bases. J was trimmed by 5 bases and V by 6 bases; bases with no gene match: 10. The CDR3 consists of 15 residues. Germline CDR1 is MDHEN and CDR2 is SYDVKM.

The V call is TRBV11-2, the J call TRBJ1-2; D uncertain. This CDR3 region has 12 residues. V shed 1 base and J shed 6 bases, with 6 bases lying between them. The V gene's germline CDR1 is SGHAT and CDR2 FQNNGV. The chain's CDR3 is CASSLAGNGYTF. Written as DNA, the CDR3 is TGTGCCAGCAGCTTAGCGGGGAATGGCTACACCTTC.